What follows describes a single TCR beta chain. What it recognizes is unknown. The sample originates from a study of T cell responses to AZD1222 COVID-19 vaccine. Study-level results: The study found vaccine-associated CD4 TCRs spanning spike, dominant at 160-218 and 743-854. Every sample of the repertoires postdated the peak T cell response. White British donors predominated, females outnumbered males, and clonal diversity was possibly underestimated. Close to half of spike-specific TCRs reportedly recognize unmutated variant regions.

Sequencing was performed with immunoSEQ multiplex PCR; in TCRdb, only in-frame clones are kept and a portion is missing. The table lists about 150,000 clones, approximately 90% of them singletons. This sequence was found in an adult who received the AZD1222 COVID-19 vaccine. The sample consisted of peripheral blood, taken 28 days after the second AZD1222 dose.

The chain's CDR3 is CASSVRGTEAFF. DNA for the CDR3: TGTGCCAGCAGTGTAAGGGGCACTGAAGCTTTCTTT. The chain joins TRBV25-1 to TRBJ1-1, with a weak D call TRBD1 (5 bases). Germline V CDR1 and CDR2: MGHDK, SYGVNS. V was clipped by 4 bases and J by 4 bases, with 7 bases between them. CDR3 length: 12 amino acids.